This TCR beta chain stems from a study of identical twins. cDNA carried unique molecular identifiers, and a universal primer site was added by template switching. MiXCR was run by TCRdb on the 5' RACE reads, yielding one entry per CDR3 protein. The sample consists of some 240,000 distinct CDR3 sequences, about 8% of them appearing once. Germline assignment: CDR1 SNHLY and CDR2 FYNNEI. The CDR3 has 14 amino acids. Germline trimming cut 7 bases from V and 7 bases from J; bases unmatched to any gene: 8. These data were also filed under a second study, of yellow fever vaccine responses in identical twins. As reported in that work: Twins reportedly showed a vaccine T cell response that seemed partly convergent and partly personalized.

Material: CD8+ T cells sorted from blood. The J gene is TRBJ2-1, the V gene TRBV2; 9 positions agree with TRBD1. The TCR originated in a woman between 18 and 29 years old in good health. CDR3 in amino acids: CASTRDREFNEQFF. CDR3 coding DNA: TGTGCCAGCACCCGGGACAGGGAATTTAATGAGCAGTTCTTC.